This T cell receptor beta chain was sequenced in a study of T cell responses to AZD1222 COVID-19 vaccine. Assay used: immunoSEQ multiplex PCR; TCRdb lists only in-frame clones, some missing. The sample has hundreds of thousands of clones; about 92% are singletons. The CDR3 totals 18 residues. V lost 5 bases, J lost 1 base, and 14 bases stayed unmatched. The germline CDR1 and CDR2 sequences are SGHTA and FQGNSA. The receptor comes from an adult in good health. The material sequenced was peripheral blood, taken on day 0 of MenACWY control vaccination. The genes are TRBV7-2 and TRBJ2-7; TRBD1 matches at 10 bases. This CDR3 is CASSKGGGTGVRSYEQYF. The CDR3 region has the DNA TGTGCCAGCAGCAAAGGTGGTGGGACAGGGGTGCGGTCCTACGAGCAGTACTTC.